A selection of T cell receptor beta chains follows, all from one sample in a study of regulatory T cells in long-lasting Graves disease. From the multiplex PCR reads, TCRdb called clonotypes with MiXCR, one entry per CDR3 protein. The table shows a few hundred thousand distinct CDR3 sequences, with roughly a fifth occurring only once. The starting material was peripheral blood mononuclear cells (PBMCs), obtained when the disease was refractory, from a patient treated with antithyroid drugs. Source of these receptors: a female donor with Graves disease. Each CDR3 is given with its conserved first and last residue. A D gene is named only where the DNA matches it firmly. A clone size is listed for some rows: how often the clone was seen (once, few, many), or a class if it is expanded.

D: TRBD2
V: TRBV7-2
J: TRBJ2-5
size: NA
DNA: TGTGCCAGCAGCGTCACTAGCGGCGCGTACCAAGAGACCCAGTACTTC
CDR3: CASSVTSGAYQETQYF

D: NA
V: TRBV6-4
J: TRBJ2-7
size: few
DNA: TGTGCCAGCCCGGGGCAGGTGATCTACGAGCAGTACTTC
CDR3: CASPGQVIYEQYF

D: NA
V: TRBV30
J: TRBJ1-2
size: few
DNA: TGTGCCTGGAGATTGACAGGTCGCTATGGCTACACCTTC
CDR3: CAWRLTGRYGYTF

D: TRBD1
V: TRBV20-1
J: TRBJ2-7
size: NA
DNA: TGCAGTGCTAGCGGGGGACAGGGATTCGACGAGCAGTACTTC
CDR3: CSASGGQGFDEQYF

D: NA
V: TRBV28
J: TRBJ1-2
size: many
DNA: TGTGCCAGCAGTCCCCCCCGGGGCCAGGATGAATATGGCTACACCTTC
CDR3: CASSPPRGQDEYGYTF

D: NA
V: TRBV11-1
J: TRBJ2-1
size: NA
DNA: TGTGCCAGCAGCTACGGACAGATGTCCTACAATGAGCAGTTCTTC
CDR3: CASSYGQMSYNEQFF

D: TRBD2
V: TRBV5-1
J: TRBJ2-2
size: many
DNA: TGCGCCAGCAGCTCGCTAGCGGGATCGGCAACCGGGGAGCTGTTTTTT
CDR3: CASSSLAGSATGELFF

D: NA
V: TRBV7-8
J: TRBJ1-5
size: many
DNA: TGTGCCAGCAGCTTGGGGCATGGCAGGAATGGACAGCCCCAGCATTTT
CDR3: CASSLGHGRNGQPQHF

D: NA
V: TRBV12-3/TRBV12-4
J: TRBJ2-2
size: many
DNA: TGTGCCAGCAGTACTCCTGGGGACATCCCCACCGGGGAGCTGTTTTTT
CDR3: CASSTPGDIPTGELFF

D: TRBD1
V: TRBV24-1
J: TRBJ1-6
size: NA
DNA: TGTGCCACCAGTGATCCGACAGGGATAGGCGCTTCACCCCTCCACTTT
CDR3: CATSDPTGIGASPLHF

D: NA
V: TRBV9
J: TRBJ1-2
size: few
DNA: TGTGCCAGCAGCGTGAGTCAAGGGAGTGTTGGCTACACCTTC
CDR3: CASSVSQGSVGYTF

D: NA
V: TRBV4-2
J: TRBJ2-2
size: NA
DNA: TGTGCCAGCAGCCGCGGGTATAGCGGGGAGCTGTTTTTT
CDR3: CASSRGYSGELFF

D: NA
V: TRBV3-1
J: TRBJ1-2
size: few
DNA: TGTGCCAGCAGCCAAGATGACCGTAACTATGGCTACACCTTC
CDR3: CASSQDDRNYGYTF

D: NA
V: TRBV28
J: TRBJ2-4
size: many
DNA: TGTGCCAGCAGTTCCATCCGGGACGGACGGCTTCTAGCCAAAAACATTCAGTACTTC
CDR3: CASSSIRDGRLLAKNIQYF

D: NA
V: TRBV4-2
J: TRBJ1-1
size: NA
DNA: TGTGCCAGCAGCCAAGGGCGGATCGCTGAAGCTTTCTTT
CDR3: CASSQGRIAEAFF

D: NA
V: TRBV3-1
J: TRBJ1-2
size: NA
DNA: TGTGCCAGCGCCCAGACAACGGAATCAAGTGGCTACACCTTC
CDR3: CASAQTTESSGYTF

D: TRBD2
V: TRBV12-3/TRBV12-4
J: TRBJ2-7
size: few
DNA: TGTGCCAGCAGTTCTTGGCGGGAGACCTACGAGCAGTACTTC
CDR3: CASSSWRETYEQYF

D: TRBD2
V: TRBV15
J: TRBJ2-7
size: few
DNA: TGTGCCACCAGCAGAGGAACCGGGACTATGTATGGGGGCGAGCAGTACTTC
CDR3: CATSRGTGTMYGGEQYF

D: TRBD1
V: TRBV28
J: TRBJ2-7
size: many
DNA: TGTGCCAGCAGTTTCGTCGACAGGGGTCCCTCCTACGAGCAGTACTTC
CDR3: CASSFVDRGPSYEQYF

D: TRBD1
V: TRBV12-3/TRBV12-4
J: TRBJ1-5
size: many
DNA: TGTGCCAGCAGTCAGGACAGGGGATTGGAGCCCCAGCATTTT
CDR3: CASSQDRGLEPQHF

D: NA
V: TRBV28
J: TRBJ1-2
size: many
DNA: TGTGCCAGCAGTTTATTGGGGACACCTATTAACTATGGCTACACCTTC
CDR3: CASSLLGTPINYGYTF

D: NA
V: TRBV7-2
J: TRBJ1-5
size: few
DNA: TGTGCCAGCAGCTTATTACCTGACAATCAGCCCCAGCATTTT
CDR3: CASSLLPDNQPQHF

D: NA
V: TRBV10-3
J: TRBJ1-2
size: many
DNA: TGTGCCATCAGCTCCGACAACAACTATGGCTACACCTTC
CDR3: CAISSDNNYGYTF

D: NA
V: TRBV11-2
J: TRBJ1-4
size: many
DNA: TGTGCCAGCAGCTATGGGACCGTCAATGAAAAACTGTTTTTT
CDR3: CASSYGTVNEKLFF

D: TRBD1
V: TRBV10-3
J: TRBJ2-7
size: few
DNA: TGTGCCATGTCTAAAGACAGGGGGCGTCAGGACGAGCAGTACTTC
CDR3: CAMSKDRGRQDEQYF

D: NA
V: TRBV6-1
J: TRBJ1-5
size: few
DNA: TGTGCCAGCAGCCCCCGGGTGAATAGCAATCAGCCCCAGCATTTT
CDR3: CASSPRVNSNQPQHF

D: NA
V: TRBV3-1
J: TRBJ1-4
size: many
DNA: TGTGCCAGCAGCCAGGGCGCGGAAAAACTGTTTTTT
CDR3: CASSQGAEKLFF

D: TRBD1
V: TRBV10-3
J: TRBJ1-1
size: NA
DNA: TGTGCCATCAGTTCCGGTCGGGACAGGGGGCCGAACACTGAAGCTTTCTTT
CDR3: CAISSGRDRGPNTEAFF

D: NA
V: TRBV7-2
J: TRBJ2-7
size: NA
DNA: TGTGCCAGCAGCTCGCCGGGACACCAGTACGAGCAGTACTTC
CDR3: CASSSPGHQYEQYF

D: NA
V: TRBV20-1
J: TRBJ1-1
size: many
DNA: TGCAGTGCTTCCCGAGGGCAGGGCACTGAAGCTTTCTTT
CDR3: CSASRGQGTEAFF

D: TRBD2
V: TRBV7-2
J: TRBJ2-5
size: many
DNA: TGTGCCAGCAGAGCTAGCGGGGGTAGGGAGACCCAGTACTTC
CDR3: CASRASGGRETQYF

D: NA
V: TRBV30
J: TRBJ2-7
size: NA
DNA: TGTGCCTGGAGTGTCCACGAGCAGTACTTC
CDR3: CAWSVHEQYF

D: NA
V: TRBV24-1
J: TRBJ1-2
size: many
DNA: TGTGCCACCAGTGATGGTCATCCCGAAGGGGACTATGGCTACACCTTC
CDR3: CATSDGHPEGDYGYTF

D: NA
V: TRBV6-1
J: TRBJ2-7
size: NA
DNA: TGTGCCAGCCACCGACAGGGTGCGGGGGAGCAGTACTTC
CDR3: CASHRQGAGEQYF

D: TRBD1
V: TRBV28
J: TRBJ1-5
size: many
DNA: TGTGCCAGCAGCTCAAGACAGGGGGCAGGTCAGCCCCAGCATTTT
CDR3: CASSSRQGAGQPQHF

D: NA
V: TRBV19
J: TRBJ2-2
size: NA
DNA: TGTGCCAGCCGGCCGAAGGCGGGCTGGAACACCGGGGAGCTGTTTTTT
CDR3: CASRPKAGWNTGELFF

D: NA
V: TRBV20-1
J: TRBJ2-1
size: few
DNA: TGCAGTGCTAGAGACTCTTCTTCGGGTAATGAGCAGTTCTTC
CDR3: CSARDSSSGNEQFF

D: NA
V: TRBV7-9
J: TRBJ1-5
size: NA
DNA: TGTGCCAGCAGCTCCAGTGAGTCGGGCAATCAGCCCCAGCATTTT
CDR3: CASSSSESGNQPQHF

D: NA
V: TRBV12-3/TRBV12-4
J: TRBJ2-3
size: NA
DNA: TGTGCCAGCAGTCAACTTTCATACGATACGCAGTATTTT
CDR3: CASSQLSYDTQYF

D: NA
V: TRBV3-1
J: TRBJ1-5
size: many
DNA: TGTGCCAGCATCCTCCTTAATCAGCCCCAGCATTTT
CDR3: CASILLNQPQHF

D: TRBD1
V: TRBV7-9
J: TRBJ1-2
size: few
DNA: TGTGCCAGCAGCTTACCTCCCGGGACAGGGGGCTATGGCTACACCTTC
CDR3: CASSLPPGTGGYGYTF

D: NA
V: TRBV28
J: TRBJ2-7
size: many
DNA: TGTGCCAGCAGTCCCCGGCGCATTTCCTACGAGCAGTACTTC
CDR3: CASSPRRISYEQYF

D: NA
V: TRBV10-3
J: TRBJ2-5
size: few
DNA: TGTGCCATCAGTGGCCAGCAACAAGAGACCCAGTACTTC
CDR3: CAISGQQQETQYF

D: TRBD1
V: TRBV5-4
J: TRBJ1-2
size: NA
DNA: TGTGCCAGCACCCCCGGGACAGAAGGACTCTATGGCTACACCTTC
CDR3: CASTPGTEGLYGYTF

D: TRBD1
V: TRBV12-3/TRBV12-4
J: TRBJ1-3
size: many
DNA: TGTGCCAGCAGTGTGGGACAGGGCATGGGAAACACCATATATTTT
CDR3: CASSVGQGMGNTIYF